The 18 T cell receptor beta chains below were found in one sample sequenced in a study of T cells in Graves' hyperthyroidism and ophthalmopathy. Regions amplified from RNA transcripts were the TCR beta CDR3 regions. During a first-round RT-PCR of the TCR CDR3, the HTBI primer set was used. TCRdb recomputed calls from the multiplex PCR reads with MiXCR, one row per CDR3 protein. The repertoire consists of some 720,000 distinct CDR3 sequences, with around 15% occurring once and the leading ten covering around 8.1%. The sample taken for sequencing was blood. These TCRs come from a man younger than 30 with Graves' hyperthyroidism.

This clonotype was counted at least ten times. The gene calls are TRBV20-1 and TRBJ2-7; D unresolved. V was trimmed by 0 bases and J by 0 bases, leaving 12 bases between them. CDR3 size: 15 residues. Germline CDR1 and CDR2: DFQATT and SNEGSKA (reference sequence). CDR3 amino acids: CSARDQDHSSYEQYF. CDR3 DNA: TGCAGTGCTAGAGATCAGGACCACAGCTCCTACGAGCAGTACTTC.

This clonotype was observed many times. The chain is built from TRBV20-1 and TRBJ2-7, with TRBD2 matching over 11 bases. CDR1 and CDR2 from the germline V gene are DFQATT and SNEGSKA (reference sequence). The CDR3 sequence is 14 residues long. V was pared by 3 bases and J by 2 bases, with 3 bases of the junction left unmatched. CDR3 residues: CSARSGLAAYEQYF. DNA for the CDR3: TGCAGTGCTAGGTCGGGACTAGCGGCCTACGAGCAGTACTTC.

The rearrangement uses TRBV5-1 and TRBJ2-5; 7 bases are shared with TRBD2. V was clipped by 0 bases and J by 5 bases; unmatched bases: 10. The CDR3 has 16 residues. Per the germline V gene, CDR1 is SGHRS and CDR2 is YFSETQ. The CDR3 nucleotides are TGCGCCAGCAGCTTGGTCGCTAGCGGATTCCGGGAGACCCAGTACTTC. Its protein product is CASSLVASGFRETQYF.

Many counts were recorded for this clonotype. This rearrangement joins TRBV7-8 to TRBJ1-1; no clear D gene. The ends were cut back, 5 bases at V and 5 bases at J, with 15 bases in the middle. There are 14 residues in the CDR3. CDR1 is SGHVS, CDR2 FQNEAQ, per germline. This CDR3 is CASSKRRVGTEAFF. CDR3 DNA sequence: TGTGCCAGCAGCAAGAGGAGGGTGGGGACTGAAGCTTTCTTT.

This clonotype was seen more than once but under ten times. V usage is TRBV20-1 and J usage is TRBJ1-6; 12 positions match TRBD1. Germline assignment: CDR1 DFQATT and CDR2 SNEGSKA (reference sequence). The CDR3 contains 17 residues. Trimming at V came to 6 bases and at J to 8 bases, leaving 14 bases not matched to a gene. CDR3 sequence: CSATSGTGGGGDSPLHF. The CDR3 DNA is TGCAGTGCCACCTCCGGGACAGGGGGCGGCGGTGATTCACCCCTCCACTTT.

The chain is built from TRBV6-5 and TRBJ2-1; D gene ambiguous. V lost 9 bases and J 6 bases, leaving 9 bases between the germline ends. The CDR3 is 11 amino acids. Germline CDR1 MNHEY, CDR2 SVGAGI. CDR3 protein: CASPTRNEQFF. The CDR3, as DNA: TGTGCCAGTCCGACACGCAATGAGCAGTTCTTC.

This clonotype was seen repeatedly, ten times or more. The chain combines TRBV2 with TRBJ1-1; possible D gene TRBD1, 5 bases. CDR3 size: 14 residues. V was trimmed by 6 bases and J by 4 bases, leaving 15 bases between them. CDR1 SNHLY and CDR2 FYNNEI come from the germline V gene. Here the CDR3 DNA reads TGTGCCAGCAGCCAGGGACCGCGGGGCACTGAAGCTTTCTTT. Amino acid sequence: CASSQGPRGTEAFF.

This chain connects TRBV12-3 or TRBV12-4 to TRBJ2-7; 7 nucleotides line up with TRBD2. This CDR3 spans 13 amino acids. V shed 6 bases, J shed 7 bases, and the junction held 9 bases outside the gene matches. As DNA, the CDR3 is TGTGCCAGCAGAACCGGGCTCGGGAGGGAGCAGTACTTC. It specifies CASRTGLGREQYF.

The chain uses TRBV4-2 and TRBJ2-3; no clear D gene. V was trimmed by 3 bases and J by 2 bases, leaving 15 bases between them. From germline, CDR1 is LGHNA and CDR2 YNFKEQ. The CDR3 has 16 amino acids. CDR3 coding DNA: TGTGCCAGCAGCCATGCCCTAGTGAGTTCCACAGATACGCAGTATTTT. This codes for CASSHALVSSTDTQYF.

The table lists this clonotype with many counts. The V call is TRBV7-3, the J call TRBJ2-1, with TRBD2 identical over 8 bases. J gave up 0 bases and V 2 bases, and 3 bases lay outside the gene matches. Germline CDR1 is SGHTA and CDR2 is FQGTGA. The CDR3 has 16 residues. CDR3: CASSLAGGVSYNEQFF. The CDR3 nucleotides read TGTGCCAGCAGCTTAGCGGGAGGAGTCTCCTACAATGAGCAGTTCTTC.

A few counts support this clonotype. The chain couples TRBV7-9 to TRBJ2-5; D might be TRBD1 (6 bases). Trimming took off 5 bases at V and 3 bases at J, with 16 bases between the two ends. The CDR3 runs to 15 residues. Germline-derived CDR1 and CDR2 are SEHNR and FQNEAQ (reference sequence). The CDR3 nucleotides read TGTGCCAGCAGCCCACCAACCAACAGGGAAGAGACCCAGTACTTC. Amino acid sequence: CASSPPTNREETQYF. Full variable domain (outside the CDR3, taken from reference TRBV7-9 and TRBJ2-5): DTGVSQNPRHKITKRGQNVTFRCDPISEHNRLYWYRQTLGQGPEFLTYFQNEAQLEKSRLLSDRFSAERPKGSFSTLEIQRTEQGDSAMYLCASSPPTNREETQYFGPGTRLLVL.

This clonotype was counted many times. V is TRBV28 and J is TRBJ2-6; 10 nucleotides agree with TRBD1. The junction had 2 bases not matched to a gene; V was cut back by 7 bases and J by 2 bases. CDR3 length: 15 amino acids. Germline loops: CDR1 MDHEN, CDR2 SYDVKM. The CDR3 sequence: CASTGQGAGANVLTF. CDR3 DNA: TGTGCCAGCACCGGACAGGGGGCTGGGGCCAACGTCCTGACTTTC.

This clonotype was counted only a few times. The chain links TRBV2 to TRBJ2-2; the match to TRBD2 covers 12 bases. Germline trimming cut 6 bases from V and 4 bases from J; bases unmatched to any gene: 21. The CDR3 runs 21 residues. Germline V CDR1 and CDR2: SNHLY, FYNNEI. The CDR3 nucleotides read TGTGCCAGCAGCCCACGCCTCAGGCTAGCGGGAGGGCCTTCTAGCACCGGGGAGCTGTTTTTT. It yields the protein CASSPRLRLAGGPSSTGELFF. Drawing the rest from reference TRBV2 and TRBJ2-2, the complete variable domain is EPEVTQTPSHQVTQMGQEVILRCVPISNHLYFYWYRQILGQKVEFLVSFYNNEISEKSEIFDDQFSVERPDGSNFTLKIRSTKLEDSAMYFCASSPRLRLAGGPSSTGELFFGEGSRLTVL.

This clonotype was counted many times. The genes are TRBV7-6 and TRBJ2-1; 8 bases are shared with TRBD1. Germline CDR1 SGHVS, CDR2 FNYEAQ. This CDR3 has 15 amino acids. Trimming removed 2 bases from V and 5 bases from J; junction bases left unmatched: 5. Written as DNA, the CDR3 is TGTGCCAGCAGCTTATGGCAGGGGGCCCACAATGAGCAGTTCTTC. Translated: CASSLWQGAHNEQFF.

As for this clonotype: A much larger clone differs from this one at a single base, so this may be a read error. The rearrangement links TRBV6-1 to TRBJ2-7, with TRBD1 matching 9 bases. The germline CDR1 and CDR2 sequences are MNHNS and SASEGT. The trim removed 10 bases at V and 5 bases at J, leaving 9 bases unmatched. The CDR3 is made up of 13 amino acids. Written as DNA, the CDR3 is TGTGCCACTCACAGGGGGCAGTCCCACGAGCAGTACTTC. Protein: CATHRGQSHEQYF.

This rearrangement joins TRBV19 to TRBJ1-2; D might be TRBD1 (5 bases). V lost 3 bases and J 10 bases, leaving 21 bases between the germline ends. CDR1 and CDR2 (germline): LNHDA, SQIVND (reference sequence). The CDR3 sequence is 15 residues long. The DNA of the CDR3 is TGTGCCAGTAGTATCCCAGGACTGGGACCTGAAGTCTACACCTTC. Amino acid sequence: CASSIPGLGPEVYTF. Filled out from reference TRBV19 and TRBJ1-2, the complete variable domain reads DGGITQSPKYLFRKEGQNVTLSCEQNLNHDAMYWYRQDPGQGLRLIYYSQIVNDFQKGDIAEGYSVSREKKESFPLTVTSAQKNPTAFYLCASSIPGLGPEVYTFGSGTRLTVV.

This clonotype has just a few counts. The chain is built from TRBV27 and TRBJ1-1; 8 positions match TRBD1. V lost 4 bases, J lost 5 bases, and 6 bases stayed unmatched. The CDR3 is 14 residues long. The germline gives CDR1 MNHEY, CDR2 SMNVEV (reference sequence). This chain's CDR3 is CASSSRTGRTEAFF. In DNA, the CDR3 is TGTGCCAGCAGTTCTCGGACAGGGAGGACTGAAGCTTTCTTT.

This clonotype was observed many times. This chain links TRBV28 with TRBJ2-5; D not certain. Trimming pared 1 base from V and 4 bases from J, leaving 4 bases between. The CDR3 spans 12 residues. Per the germline V gene, CDR1 is MDHEN and CDR2 is SYDVKM. CDR3 DNA: TGTGCCAGCAGTTTATTATTAGAGACCCAGTACTTC. Amino acids: CASSLLLETQYF.